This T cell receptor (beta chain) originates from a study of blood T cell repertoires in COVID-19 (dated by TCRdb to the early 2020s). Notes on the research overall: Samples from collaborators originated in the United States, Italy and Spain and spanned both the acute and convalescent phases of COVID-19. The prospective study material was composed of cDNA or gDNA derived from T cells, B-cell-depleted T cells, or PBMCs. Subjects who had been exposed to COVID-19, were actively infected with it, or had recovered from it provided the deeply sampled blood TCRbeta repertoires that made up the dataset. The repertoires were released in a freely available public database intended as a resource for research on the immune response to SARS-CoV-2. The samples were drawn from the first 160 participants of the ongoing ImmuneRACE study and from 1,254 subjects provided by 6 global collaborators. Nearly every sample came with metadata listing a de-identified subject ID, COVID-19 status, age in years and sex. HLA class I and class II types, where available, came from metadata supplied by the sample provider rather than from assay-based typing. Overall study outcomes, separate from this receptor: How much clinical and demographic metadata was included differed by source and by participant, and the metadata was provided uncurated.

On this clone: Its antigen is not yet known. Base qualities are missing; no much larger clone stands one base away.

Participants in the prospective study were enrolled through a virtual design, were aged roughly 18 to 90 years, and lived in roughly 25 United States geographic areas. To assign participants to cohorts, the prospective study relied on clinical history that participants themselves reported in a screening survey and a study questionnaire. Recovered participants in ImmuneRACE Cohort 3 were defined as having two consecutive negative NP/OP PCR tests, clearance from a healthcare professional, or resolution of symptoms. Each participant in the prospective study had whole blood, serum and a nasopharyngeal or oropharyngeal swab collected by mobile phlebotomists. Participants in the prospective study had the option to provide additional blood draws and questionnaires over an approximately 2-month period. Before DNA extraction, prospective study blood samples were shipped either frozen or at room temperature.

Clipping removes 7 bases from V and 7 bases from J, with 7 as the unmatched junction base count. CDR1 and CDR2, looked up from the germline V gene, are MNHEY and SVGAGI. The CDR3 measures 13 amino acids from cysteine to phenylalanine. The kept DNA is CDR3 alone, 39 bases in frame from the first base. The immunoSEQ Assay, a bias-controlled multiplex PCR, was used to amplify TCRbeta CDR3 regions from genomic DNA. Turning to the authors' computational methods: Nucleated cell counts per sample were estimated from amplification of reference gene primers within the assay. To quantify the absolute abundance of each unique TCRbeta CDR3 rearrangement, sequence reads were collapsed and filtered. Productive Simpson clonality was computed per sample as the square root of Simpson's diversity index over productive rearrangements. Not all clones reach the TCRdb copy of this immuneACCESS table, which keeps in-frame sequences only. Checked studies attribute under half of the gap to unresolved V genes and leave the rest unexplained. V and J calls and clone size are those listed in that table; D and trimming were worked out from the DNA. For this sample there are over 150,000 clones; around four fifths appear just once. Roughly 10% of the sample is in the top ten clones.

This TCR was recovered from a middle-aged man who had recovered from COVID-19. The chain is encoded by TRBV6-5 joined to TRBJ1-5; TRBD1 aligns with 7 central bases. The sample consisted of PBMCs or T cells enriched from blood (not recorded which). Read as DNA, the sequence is TGTGCCAGCACCGGACAGGTAGGGCAGCCCCAGCATTTT. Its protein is CASTGQVGQPQHF.